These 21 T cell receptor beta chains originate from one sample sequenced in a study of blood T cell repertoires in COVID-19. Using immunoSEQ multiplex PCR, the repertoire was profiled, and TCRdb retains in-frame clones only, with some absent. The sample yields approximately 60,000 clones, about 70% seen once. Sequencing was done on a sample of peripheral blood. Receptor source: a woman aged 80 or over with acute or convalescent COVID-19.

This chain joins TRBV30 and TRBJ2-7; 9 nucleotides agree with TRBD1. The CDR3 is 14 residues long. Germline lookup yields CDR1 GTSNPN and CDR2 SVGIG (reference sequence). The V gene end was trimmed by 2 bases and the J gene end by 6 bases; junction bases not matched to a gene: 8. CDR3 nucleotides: TGTGCCTGGAGTTGGACAGGGGCCGCCCCCGAGCAGTACTTC. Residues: CAWSWTGAAPEQYF.

In nucleotides, the CDR3 is TGTGCCAGCAGCTGGGACACACGAGAGACCCAGTACTTC. The encoded protein is CASSWDTRETQYF. The J gene is TRBJ2-5, the V gene TRBV5-4; the D gene is possibly TRBD1 (6 bases). The CDR3 totals 13 residues. Trimming took 3 bases from V and 4 from J, leaving 10 bases between them. Per the germline V gene, CDR1 is SGHNT and CDR2 is YYREEE (reference sequence).

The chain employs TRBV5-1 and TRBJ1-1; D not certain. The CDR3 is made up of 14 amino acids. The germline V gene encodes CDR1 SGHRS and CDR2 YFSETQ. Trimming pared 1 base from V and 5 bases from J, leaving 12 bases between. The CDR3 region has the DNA TGCGCCAGCAGCTTGCAAGACCTGCGGACTGAAGCTTTCTTT. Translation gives CASSLQDLRTEAFF.

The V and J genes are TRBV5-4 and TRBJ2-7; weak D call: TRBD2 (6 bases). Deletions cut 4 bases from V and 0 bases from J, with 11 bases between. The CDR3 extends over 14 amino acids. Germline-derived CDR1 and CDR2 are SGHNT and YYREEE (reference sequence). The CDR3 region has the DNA TGTGCCAGCAGCCCATTAGCGGACTCCTACGAGCAGTACTTC. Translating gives CASSPLADSYEQYF.

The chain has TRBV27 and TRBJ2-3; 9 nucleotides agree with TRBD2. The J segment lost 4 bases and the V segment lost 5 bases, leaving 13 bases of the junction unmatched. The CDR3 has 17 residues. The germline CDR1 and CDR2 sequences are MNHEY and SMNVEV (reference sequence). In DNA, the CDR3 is TGTGCCAGCAGTCAAAGGGGGACTAGCTTTAGGGCAGATACGCAGTATTTT. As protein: CASSQRGTSFRADTQYF.

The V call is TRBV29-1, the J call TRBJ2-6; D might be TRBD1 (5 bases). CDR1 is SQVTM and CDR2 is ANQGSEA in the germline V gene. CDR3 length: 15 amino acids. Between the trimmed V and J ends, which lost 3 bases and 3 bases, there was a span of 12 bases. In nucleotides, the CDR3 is TGCAGCGTTGAGGGGCTCGGTGGTGGGGCCAACGTCCTGACTTTC. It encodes CSVEGLGGGANVLTF.

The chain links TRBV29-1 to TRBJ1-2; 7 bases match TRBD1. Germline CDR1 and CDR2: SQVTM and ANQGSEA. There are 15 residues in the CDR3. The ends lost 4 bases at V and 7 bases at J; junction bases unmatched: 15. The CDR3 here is CSVGIQGVGASGYTF. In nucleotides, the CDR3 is TGCAGCGTTGGCATCCAGGGGGTGGGGGCCTCTGGCTACACCTTC.

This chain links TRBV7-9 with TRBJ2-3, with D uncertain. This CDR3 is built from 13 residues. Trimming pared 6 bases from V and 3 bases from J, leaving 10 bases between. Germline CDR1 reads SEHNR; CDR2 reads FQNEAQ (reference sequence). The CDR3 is CASSGLPTDTQYF. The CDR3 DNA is TGTGCCAGCAGTGGCCTGCCAACAGATACGCAGTATTTT.

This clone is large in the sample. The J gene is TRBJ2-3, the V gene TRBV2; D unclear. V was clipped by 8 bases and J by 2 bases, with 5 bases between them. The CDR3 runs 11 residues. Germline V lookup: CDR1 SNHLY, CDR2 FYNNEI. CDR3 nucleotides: TGTGCCAGCTCCTTCACAGATACGCAGTATTTT. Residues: CASSFTDTQYF.

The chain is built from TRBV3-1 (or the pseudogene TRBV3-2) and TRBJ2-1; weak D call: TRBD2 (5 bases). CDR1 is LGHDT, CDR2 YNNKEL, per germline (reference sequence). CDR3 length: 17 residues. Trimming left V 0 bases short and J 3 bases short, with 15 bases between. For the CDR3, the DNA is TGTGCCAGCAGCCAAGATCGAGCGGAGGTGATCTACAATGAGCAGTTCTTC. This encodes CASSQDRAEVIYNEQFF.

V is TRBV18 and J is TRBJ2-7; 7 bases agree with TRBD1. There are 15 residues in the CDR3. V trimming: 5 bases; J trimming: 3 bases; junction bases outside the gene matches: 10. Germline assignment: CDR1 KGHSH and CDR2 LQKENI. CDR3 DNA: TGTGCCAGCTCAACGTCCGGGACAGCTTTCTACGAGCAGTACTTC. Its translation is CASSTSGTAFYEQYF. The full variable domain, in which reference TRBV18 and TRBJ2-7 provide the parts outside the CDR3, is NAGVMQNPRHLVRRRGQEARLRCSPMKGHSHVYWYRQLPEEGLKFMVYLQKENIIDESGMPKERFSAEFPKEGPSILRIQQVVRGDSAAYFCASSTSGTAFYEQYFGPGTRLTVT.

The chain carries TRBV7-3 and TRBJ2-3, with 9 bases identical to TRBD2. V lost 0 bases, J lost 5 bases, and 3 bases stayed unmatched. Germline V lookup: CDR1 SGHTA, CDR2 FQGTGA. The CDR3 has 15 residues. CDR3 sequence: CASSLTSGSGDTQYF. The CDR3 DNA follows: TGTGCCAGCAGCTTAACTAGCGGGAGTGGAGATACGCAGTATTTT. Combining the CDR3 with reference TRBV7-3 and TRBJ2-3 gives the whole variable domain GAGVSQTPSNKVTEKGKYVELRCDPISGHTALYWYRQSLGQGPEFLIYFQGTGAADDSGLPNDRFFAVRPEGSVSTLKIQRTERGDSAVYLCASSLTSGSGDTQYFGPGTRLTVL.

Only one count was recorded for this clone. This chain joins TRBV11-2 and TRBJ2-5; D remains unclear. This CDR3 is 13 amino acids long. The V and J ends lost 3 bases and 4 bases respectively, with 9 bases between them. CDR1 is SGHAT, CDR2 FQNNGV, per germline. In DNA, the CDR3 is TGTGCCAGCAGCTTGAGCCTAGGAGAGACCCAGTACTTC. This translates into CASSLSLGETQYF.

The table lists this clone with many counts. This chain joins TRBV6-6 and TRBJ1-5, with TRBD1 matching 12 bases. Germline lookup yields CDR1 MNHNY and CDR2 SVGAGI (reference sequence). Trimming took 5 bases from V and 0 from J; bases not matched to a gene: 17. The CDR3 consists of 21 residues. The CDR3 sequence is CASSQTFSSGTGGSSNQPQHF. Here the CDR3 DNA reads TGTGCCAGCAGTCAAACATTCAGTTCCGGGACAGGGGGCTCTAGCAATCAGCCCCAGCATTTT.

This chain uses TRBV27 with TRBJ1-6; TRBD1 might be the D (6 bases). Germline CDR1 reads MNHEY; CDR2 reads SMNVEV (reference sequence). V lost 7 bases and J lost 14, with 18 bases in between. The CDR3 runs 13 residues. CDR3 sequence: CASIRTANMSLHF. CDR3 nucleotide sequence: TGTGCCAGCATTAGGACAGCCAATATGTCCCTCCACTTT.

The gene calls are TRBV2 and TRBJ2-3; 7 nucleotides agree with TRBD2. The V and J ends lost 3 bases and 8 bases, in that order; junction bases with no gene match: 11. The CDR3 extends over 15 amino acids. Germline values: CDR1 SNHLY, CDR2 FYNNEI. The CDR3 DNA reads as TGTGCCAGCAGTGATAGGGCCGCGGGAGCGAGTACGCAGTATTTT. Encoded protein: CASSDRAAGASTQYF.

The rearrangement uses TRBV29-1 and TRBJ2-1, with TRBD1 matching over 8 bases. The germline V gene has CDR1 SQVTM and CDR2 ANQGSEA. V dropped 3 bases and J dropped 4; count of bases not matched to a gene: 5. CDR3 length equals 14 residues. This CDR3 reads CSVDRQGLYNEQFF. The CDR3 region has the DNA TGCAGCGTTGATAGACAGGGGCTGTACAATGAGCAGTTCTTC.

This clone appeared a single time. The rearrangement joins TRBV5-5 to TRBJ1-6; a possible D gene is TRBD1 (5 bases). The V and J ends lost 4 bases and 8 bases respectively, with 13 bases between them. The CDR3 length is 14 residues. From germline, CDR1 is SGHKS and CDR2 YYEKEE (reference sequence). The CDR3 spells CASSPTGTDSPLHF. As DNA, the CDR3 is TGTGCCAGCAGCCCTACCGGGACTGATTCACCCCTCCACTTT. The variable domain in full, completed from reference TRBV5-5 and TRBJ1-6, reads DAGVTQSPTHLIKTRGQQVTLRCSPISGHKSVSWYQQVLGQGPQFIFQYYEKEERGRGNFPDRFSARQFPNYSSELNVNALLLGDSALYLCASSPTGTDSPLHFGNGTRLTVT.

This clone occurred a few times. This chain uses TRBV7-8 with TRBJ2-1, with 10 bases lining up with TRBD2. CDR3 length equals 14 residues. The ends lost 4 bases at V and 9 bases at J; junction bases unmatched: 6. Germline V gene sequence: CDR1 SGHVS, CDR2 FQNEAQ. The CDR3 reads CASSSTRTSGEQFF. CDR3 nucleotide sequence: TGTGCCAGCAGCTCCACCCGGACTAGCGGTGAGCAGTTCTTC. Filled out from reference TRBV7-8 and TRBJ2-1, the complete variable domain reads GAGVSQSPRYKVAKRGQDVALRCDPISGHVSLFWYQQALGQGPEFLTYFQNEAQLDKSGLPSDRFFAERPEGSVSTLKIQRTQQEDSAVYLCASSSTRTSGEQFFGPGTRLTVL.

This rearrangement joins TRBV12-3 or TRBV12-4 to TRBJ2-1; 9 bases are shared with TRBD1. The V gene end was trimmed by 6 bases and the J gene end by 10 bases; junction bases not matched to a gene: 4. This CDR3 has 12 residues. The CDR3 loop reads CASSWTGEEQFF. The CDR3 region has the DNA TGTGCCAGCAGCTGGACAGGGGAAGAGCAGTTCTTC.

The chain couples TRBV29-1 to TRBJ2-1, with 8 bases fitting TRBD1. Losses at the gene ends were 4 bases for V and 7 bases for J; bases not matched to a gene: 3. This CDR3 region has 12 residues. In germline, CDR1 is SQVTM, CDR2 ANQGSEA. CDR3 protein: CSVVRGRNEQFF. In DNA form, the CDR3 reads TGCAGCGTTGTCAGGGGGCGAAATGAGCAGTTCTTC.